The 14 T cell receptor beta chains below come from one sample, sequenced in a study of blood T cells in healthy people across ages. It was with a sample-barcoded 5' primer and a J-beta primer mix that a second PCR of roughly 6 to 12 cycles was run. One entry per CDR3 protein results from TCRdb running MiXCR on the 5' RACE reads. Here the sample spans about 970,000 distinct CDR3 sequences, approximately 50% being singletons. Sequencing was performed on blood. The origin of the receptors is a woman in her fifties or sixties in good health.

The chain couples TRBV11-2 to TRBJ2-5; 11 positions match TRBD2. The CDR3 is 15 amino acids. J lost 2 bases, V lost 5 bases, and 4 bases had no gene match. The germline V gene has CDR1 SGHAT and CDR2 FQNNGV. In DNA, the CDR3 is TGTGCCAGCAGCCGGACTAGCGGGCCGCAAGAGACCCAGTACTTC. Translating it yields CASSRTSGPQETQYF.

The V and J genes are TRBV7-8 and TRBJ2-5; D is tentatively TRBD1 or TRBD2 (7 bases each). Germline loops: CDR1 SGHVS, CDR2 FQNEAQ. Trimming took off 5 bases at V and 1 base at J, with 17 bases between the two ends. The CDR3 spans 16 residues. In nucleotides, the CDR3 is TGTGCCAGCAGCACCCAGGGGGGGCACTCCCAAGAGACCCAGTACTTC. Its translation: CASSTQGGHSQETQYF.

This rearrangement joins TRBV5-4 to TRBJ2-5, with 11 nucleotides matching TRBD2. The CDR3 loop spans 16 amino acids. The germline V gene encodes CDR1 SGHNT and CDR2 YYREEE (reference sequence). J lost 0 bases, V lost 4 bases, and 5 bases had no gene match. CDR3 protein: CASSTATSGNQETQYF. CDR3 nucleotides: TGTGCCAGCAGCACAGCGACTAGCGGGAACCAAGAGACCCAGTACTTC.

This clonotype appeared a few times. The chain links TRBV14 to TRBJ2-3, with D unresolved. The CDR3 loop spans 14 amino acids. The ends were cut back, 0 bases at V and 3 bases at J, with 7 bases in the middle. Looked up from germline, CDR1 is SGHDN and CDR2 is FVKESK. The CDR3 loop is CASSQDRRTDTQYF. CDR3 nucleotide sequence: TGTGCCAGCAGCCAAGATCGCAGAACAGATACGCAGTATTTT.

The table lists this clonotype with a few counts. The V call is TRBV7-2, the J call TRBJ2-7; TRBD2 matches 9 bases. This CDR3 has 15 residues. J was trimmed by 2 bases and V by 1 base; bases with no gene match: 3. Germline values: CDR1 SGHTA, CDR2 FQGNSA. The chain's CDR3 is CASSLDAGGAYEQYF. CDR3 nucleotides: TGTGCCAGCAGCTTAGACGCGGGAGGGGCCTACGAGCAGTACTTC.

The chain has TRBV29-1 and TRBJ2-4; TRBD1 agrees at 7 bases. Germline V lookup: CDR1 SQVTM, CDR2 ANQGSEA. The CDR3 sequence is 12 residues long. Trimming cost V 4 bases and J 7 bases; bases outside gene matches: 4. CDR3 residues: CSVATGENIQYF. The DNA for the CDR3 is TGCAGCGTTGCCACAGGGGAGAACATTCAGTACTTC. The full variable domain, with the rest looked up from reference TRBV29-1 and TRBJ2-4, is SAVISQKPSRDICQRGTSLTIQCQVDSQVTMMFWYRQQPGQSLTLIATANQGSEATYESGFVIDKFPISRPNLTFSTLTVSNMSPEDSSIYLCSVATGENIQYFGAGTRLSVL.

This rearrangement joins TRBV29-1 to TRBJ2-5; D unclear. From germline, CDR1 is SQVTM and CDR2 ANQGSEA. The CDR3 contains 12 residues. Deletions cut 2 bases from V and 8 bases from J, with 12 bases between. CDR3 nucleotide sequence: TGCAGCGTTGAAATCCGGCCCCGTACCCAGTACTTC. Protein sequence: CSVEIRPRTQYF.

This chain uses TRBV5-1 with TRBJ2-7; tentative D call: TRBD1 (5 bases). CDR1 SGHRS and CDR2 YFSETQ come from the germline V gene. Trimming removed 5 bases from V and 7 bases from J, with 13 bases in between. This CDR3 has 12 residues. CDR3 loop: CASSADNPEQYF. The CDR3 DNA reads TGCGCCAGCAGTGCGGACAACCCGGAGCAGTACTTC.

This chain uses TRBV4-1 with TRBJ2-5; 7 positions match TRBD2. V shed 2 bases, J shed 5 bases, and the junction held 5 bases outside the gene matches. The germline V gene encodes CDR1 MGHRA and CDR2 YSYEKL. There are 14 residues in the CDR3. The CDR3 bases are TGCGCCAGCAGCCAAAGCGGGACTGAGGAGACCCAGTACTTC. It codes for CASSQSGTEETQYF.

This clonotype was picked up a small number of times. The V call is TRBV9, the J call TRBJ2-3; 9 bases fit TRBD2. Unmatched junction bases numbered 12, after V lost 3 bases and J lost 7 bases. This CDR3 region has 16 residues. Germline V gene sequence: CDR1 SGDLS, CDR2 YYNGEE. CDR3 DNA: TGTGCCAGCAGCGCCTTTCTAGCGGGATTGGGGAATACGCAGTATTTT. This encodes CASSAFLAGLGNTQYF.

The J gene is TRBJ2-5, the V gene TRBV5-6, with 10 bases aligning to TRBD1. Trimming removed 4 bases from V and 5 bases from J; junction bases left unmatched: 8. CDR1 and CDR2 (germline): SGHDT, YYEEEE. The CDR3 consists of 15 residues. CDR3 amino acids: CASSPTTGGAETQYF. The CDR3, as DNA: TGTGCCAGCAGCCCAACGACAGGGGGCGCGGAGACCCAGTACTTC.

This clonotype came up a few times. The gene calls are TRBV25-1 and TRBJ1-5, with D uncertain. The germline CDR1 and CDR2 sequences are MGHDK and SYGVNS. The V and J ends lost 5 bases and 1 base respectively, with 6 bases between them. The CDR3 contains 13 residues. Written as DNA, the CDR3 is TGTGCCAGCAGTTTTCAGAGCAATCAGCCCCAGCATTTT. Translating it yields CASSFQSNQPQHF.

The chain has TRBV12-3 or TRBV12-4 and TRBJ2-1; 7 positions agree with TRBD1. With 6 bases clipped from V and 5 bases from J, the junction kept 4 bases outside the gene matches. The CDR3 has 13 residues. The CDR3 DNA reads as TGTGCCAGCAGGGGACAGAAACACAATGAGCAGTTCTTC. Amino acid sequence: CASRGQKHNEQFF.

There are a few counts of this clonotype. The chain links TRBV12-3 or TRBV12-4 to TRBJ2-3; 12 positions agree with TRBD2. Trimming removed 5 bases from V and 0 bases from J; junction bases left unmatched: 6. The CDR3 runs 17 residues. The CDR3 bases are TGTGCCAGCAGTCCCCGGACTAGCGGGACCAGCACAGATACGCAGTATTTT. This gives the protein CASSPRTSGTSTDTQYF.